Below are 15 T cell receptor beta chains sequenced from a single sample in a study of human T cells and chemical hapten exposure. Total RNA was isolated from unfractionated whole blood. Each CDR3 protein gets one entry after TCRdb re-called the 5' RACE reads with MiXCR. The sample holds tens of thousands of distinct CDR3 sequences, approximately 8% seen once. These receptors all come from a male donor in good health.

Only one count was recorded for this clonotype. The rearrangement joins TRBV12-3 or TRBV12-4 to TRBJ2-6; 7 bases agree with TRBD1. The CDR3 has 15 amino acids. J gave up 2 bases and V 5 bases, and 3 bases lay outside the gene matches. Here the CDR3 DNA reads TGTGCCAGCAGTCGGCAGGGGGCTGGGGCCAACGTCCTGACTTTC. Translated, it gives CASSRQGAGANVLTF.

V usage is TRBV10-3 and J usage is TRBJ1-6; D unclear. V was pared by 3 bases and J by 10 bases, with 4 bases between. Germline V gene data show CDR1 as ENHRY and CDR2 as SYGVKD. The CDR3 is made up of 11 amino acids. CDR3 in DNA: TGTGCCATCAGTGATGGCTCACCCCTCCACTTT. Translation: CAISDGSPLHF.

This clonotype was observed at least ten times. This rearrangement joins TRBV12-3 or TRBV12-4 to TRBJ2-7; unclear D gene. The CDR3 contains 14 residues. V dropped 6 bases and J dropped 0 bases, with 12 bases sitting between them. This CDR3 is CASSGLLTSYEQYF. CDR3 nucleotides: TGTGCCAGCAGCGGTCTACTTACCTCCTACGAGCAGTACTTC.

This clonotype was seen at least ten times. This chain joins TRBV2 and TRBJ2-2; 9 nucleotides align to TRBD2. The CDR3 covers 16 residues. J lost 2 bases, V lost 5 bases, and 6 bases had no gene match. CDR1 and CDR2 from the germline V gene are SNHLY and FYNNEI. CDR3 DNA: TGTGCCAGCAGTTACCCTAGCGGGATAAACACCGGGGAGCTGTTTTTT. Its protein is CASSYPSGINTGELFF.

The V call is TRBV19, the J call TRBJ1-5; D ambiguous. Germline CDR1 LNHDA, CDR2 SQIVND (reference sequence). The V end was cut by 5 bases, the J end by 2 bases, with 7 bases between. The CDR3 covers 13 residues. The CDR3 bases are TGTGCCAGTAGTGGTCAGCGCAATCAGCCCCAGCATTTT. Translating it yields CASSGQRNQPQHF.

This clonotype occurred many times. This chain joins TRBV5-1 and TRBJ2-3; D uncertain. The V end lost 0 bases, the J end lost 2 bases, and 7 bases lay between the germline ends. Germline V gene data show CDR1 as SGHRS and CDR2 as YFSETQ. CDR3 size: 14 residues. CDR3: CASSLGLATDTQYF. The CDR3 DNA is TGCGCCAGCAGCTTGGGACTTGCCACAGATACGCAGTATTTT.

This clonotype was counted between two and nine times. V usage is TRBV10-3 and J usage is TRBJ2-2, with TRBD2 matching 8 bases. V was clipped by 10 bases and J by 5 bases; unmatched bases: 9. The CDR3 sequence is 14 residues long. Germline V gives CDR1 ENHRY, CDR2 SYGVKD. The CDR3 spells CASVAGLETGELFF. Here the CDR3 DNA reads TGTGCCAGCGTAGCGGGGTTGGAGACCGGGGAGCTGTTTTTT.

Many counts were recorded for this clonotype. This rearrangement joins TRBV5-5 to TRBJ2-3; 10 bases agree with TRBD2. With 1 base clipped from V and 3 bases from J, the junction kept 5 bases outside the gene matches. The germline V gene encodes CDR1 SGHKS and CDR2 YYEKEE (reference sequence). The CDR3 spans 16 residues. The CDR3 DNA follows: TGTGCCAGCAGCTTGCTAGCGGGGGTAATAACAGATACGCAGTATTTT. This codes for CASSLLAGVITDTQYF.

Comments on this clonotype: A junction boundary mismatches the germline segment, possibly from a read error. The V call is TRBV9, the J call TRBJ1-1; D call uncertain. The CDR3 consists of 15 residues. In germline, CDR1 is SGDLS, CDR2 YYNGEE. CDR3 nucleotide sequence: TGTGCCAGCAGCCATGGTCGTGGGGAGAACACTGACGCTTTCTTT. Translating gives CASSHGRGENTDAFF.

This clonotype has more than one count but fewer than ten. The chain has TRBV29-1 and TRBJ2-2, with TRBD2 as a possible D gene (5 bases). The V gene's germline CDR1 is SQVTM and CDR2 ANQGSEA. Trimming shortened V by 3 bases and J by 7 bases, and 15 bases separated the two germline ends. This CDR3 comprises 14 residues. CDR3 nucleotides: TGCAGCGTTGACGTCGGACGGACTGGCGGGGAGCTGTTTTTT. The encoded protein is CSVDVGRTGGELFF.

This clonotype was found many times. The DNA for the CDR3 is TGTGCCAGCAGCCAAGAAGGCCAGGGGGTAGTCAGTCACACTGAAGCTTTCTTT. It yields the protein CASSQEGQGVVSHTEAFF. V usage is TRBV14 and J usage is TRBJ1-1, with 7 bases fitting TRBD1. J gave up 3 bases and V 0 bases, and 13 bases lay outside the gene matches. Germline values: CDR1 SGHDN, CDR2 FVKESK. CDR3 size: 18 residues. Variable domain in full (rest from reference TRBV14 and TRBJ1-1): EAGVTQFPSHSVIEKGQTVTLRCDPISGHDNLYWYRRVMGKEIKFLLHFVKESKQDESGMPNNRFLAERTGGTYSTLKVQPAELEDSGVYFCASSQEGQGVVSHTEAFFGQGTRLTVV.

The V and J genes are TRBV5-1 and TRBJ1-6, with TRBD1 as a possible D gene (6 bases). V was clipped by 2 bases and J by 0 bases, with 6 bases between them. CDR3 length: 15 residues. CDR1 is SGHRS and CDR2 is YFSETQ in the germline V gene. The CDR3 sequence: CASSLQGSYNSPLHF. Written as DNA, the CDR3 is TGCGCCAGCAGCTTACAGGGCTCCTATAATTCACCCCTCCACTTT. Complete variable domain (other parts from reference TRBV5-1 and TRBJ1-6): KAGVTQTPRYLIKTRGQQVTLSCSPISGHRSVSWYQQTPGQGLQFLFEYFSETQRNKGNFPGRFSGRQFSNSRSEMNVSTLELGDSALYLCASSLQGSYNSPLHFGNGTRLTVT.

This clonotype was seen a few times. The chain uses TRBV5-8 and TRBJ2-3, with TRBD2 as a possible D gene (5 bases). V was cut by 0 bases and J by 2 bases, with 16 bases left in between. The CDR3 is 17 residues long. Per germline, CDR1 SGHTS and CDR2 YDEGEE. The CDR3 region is CASSLVGGPPPTDTQYF. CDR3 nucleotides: TGTGCCAGCAGCTTGGTCGGAGGACCTCCCCCCACAGATACGCAGTATTTT.

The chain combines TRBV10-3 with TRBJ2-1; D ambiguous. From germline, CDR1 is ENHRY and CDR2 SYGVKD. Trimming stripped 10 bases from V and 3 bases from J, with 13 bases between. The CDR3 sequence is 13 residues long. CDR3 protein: CATSDVIYNEQFF. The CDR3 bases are TGTGCCACCTCGGACGTCATCTACAATGAGCAGTTCTTC.

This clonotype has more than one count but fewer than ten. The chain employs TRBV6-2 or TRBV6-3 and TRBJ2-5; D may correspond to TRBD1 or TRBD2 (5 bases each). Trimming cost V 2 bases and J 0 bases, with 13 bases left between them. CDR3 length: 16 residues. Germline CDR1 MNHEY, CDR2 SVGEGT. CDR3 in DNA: TGTGCCAGCAGTTACGGTAGTGGGGGTAACCAAGAGACCCAGTACTTC. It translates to CASSYGSGGNQETQYF.